The 2 T cell receptor beta chains listed next were all sequenced from one sample in a study of T cell repertoires in cytomegalovirus infection. TCRdb re-derived calls from the reads in MiXCR, one entry per CDR3 protein. The data contain 550,000 to 700,000 distinct CDR3 sequences, just under 40% of them singletons. Antigens for these TCRs are unknown. This specimen was cultured PBMCs, taken from culture after CMV antigen stimulation. The receptors were sampled from a human donor in good health (CMV status not recorded). Some clones in this sample may be carry-over from other donors' samples.

This clonotype has more than one count but fewer than ten. This rearrangement joins TRBV4-1 to TRBJ1-2, with D possibly being TRBD1 (5 bases). The V gene's germline CDR1 is MGHRA and CDR2 YSYEKL. Trimming shortened V by 3 bases and J by 4 bases, and 15 bases separated the two germline ends. CDR3 length equals 15 residues. CDR3 loop: CASSQREGLVYGYTF. CDR3 bases: TGCGCCAGCAGCCAGCGGGAGGGGCTGGTCTATGGCTACACCTTC.

The J gene is TRBJ2-3, the V gene TRBV20-1; D is ambiguous. V lost 0 bases to trimming and J lost 6 bases, with 16 bases between them. Germline assignment: CDR1 DFQATT and CDR2 SNEGSKA (reference sequence). The CDR3 length is 15 residues. The CDR3 is CSARDLGSDGDTQYF. The CDR3 nucleotides are TGCAGTGCTAGAGATCTCGGGTCGGACGGCGATACGCAGTATTTT.